Detailed here is one TCR beta chain. The method was immunoSEQ multiplex PCR; TCRdb's version includes in-frame clones alone and lacks a portion of them. The data contain approximately 70,000 clones, 85% to 95% of them seen just once; the ten biggest clones take up approximately 0.39%. V shed 9 bases and J 1 base; nucleotides not matched to a gene: 12. The CDR3 is 16 amino acids. CDR1 is MNHEY and CDR2 is SMNVEV in the germline V gene (reference sequence). The sample comes from a study of technical replicates of blood from a few donors. This chain links TRBV27 with TRBJ2-7; 10 bases line up with TRBD2. The TCR comes from a human donor in good health. Specimen: T cells isolated from PBMCs. The CDR3 protein is CARPGTSVYTSYEQYF. DNA of the CDR3: TGTGCCAGACCCGGGACTAGCGTATATACATCCTACGAGCAGTACTTC.